The 10 T cell receptor beta chains below come from one sample, sequenced in a study of OX40 agonist ivuxolimab in advanced cancers. Sequenced by immunoSEQ multiplex PCR; TCRdb stores in-frame clones only, minus some. This table has about 84,000 clones, about nine tenths appearing once. The specimen comprised CD4+ or CD8+ T cells sorted from blood, sampled in a trial of the OX40 agonist ivuxolimab. All receptors come from an adult with an advanced solid tumor such as melanoma, head and neck, liver or kidney cancer.

The chain links TRBV4-2 to TRBJ2-5; either TRBD1 or TRBD2 may supply D (5 bases each). The V and J ends lost 0 bases and 3 bases respectively, with 14 bases between them. This CDR3 spans 16 amino acids. Germline V gives CDR1 LGHNA, CDR2 YNFKEQ. CDR3 nucleotides: TGTGCCAGCAGCCAAGATCAGTCAGGGAGAGAAGAGACCCAGTACTTC. This sequence encodes CASSQDQSGREETQYF.

This chain links TRBV4-2 with TRBJ1-2; a possible D gene is TRBD1 (6 bases). CDR3 length equals 15 residues. Trimming removed 0 bases at V and 7 bases at J, with 15 bases between. The germline CDR1 and CDR2 sequences are LGHNA and YNFKEQ. CDR3 sequence (DNA): TGTGCCAGCAGCCAAGAAGGGACATTCTCATCTGGCTACACCTTC. It yields the protein CASSQEGTFSSGYTF.

The genes are TRBV6-5 and TRBJ1-2; a possible D gene is TRBD1 (5 bases). In germline, CDR1 is MNHEY, CDR2 SVGAGI. Trimming stripped 7 bases from V and 4 bases from J, with 10 bases between. The CDR3 loop spans 12 amino acids. For the CDR3, the DNA is TGTGCCAGCACGGGGCTTGGCTATGGCTACACCTTC. Translation gives CASTGLGYGYTF.

This clone was detected only a few times. The V and J genes are TRBV7-2 and TRBJ2-7; D uncertain. CDR1 is SGHTA, CDR2 FQGNSA, per germline. The V gene lost 5 bases and the J gene lost 4 bases, with 9 bases spanning the gap. This CDR3 comprises 12 residues. CDR3 region: CASSRPAYEQYF. As DNA, the CDR3 is TGTGCCAGCAGCCGCCCCGCGTACGAGCAGTACTTC.

J is TRBJ2-1 and V is TRBV28; TRBD1 aligns across 8 bases. Germline lookup yields CDR1 MDHEN and CDR2 SYDVKM. V was clipped by 4 bases and J by 6 bases; unmatched bases: 8. The CDR3 is 15 residues long. This chain's CDR3 is CASSSTGVLINEQFF. Written as DNA, the CDR3 is TGTGCCAGCAGTTCGACAGGGGTCCTCATCAATGAGCAGTTCTTC.

The chain joins TRBV6-5 to TRBJ2-2; 7 bases map to TRBD1. CDR3 length: 15 residues. Germline CDR1 reads MNHEY; CDR2 reads SVGAGI. V was clipped by 5 bases and J by 1 base; unmatched bases: 4. The CDR3, as DNA: TGTGCCAGCAGTCGACAGGGCGTGAACACCGGGGAGCTGTTTTTT. As protein: CASSRQGVNTGELFF.

This clone has only one observation. The chain links TRBV9 to TRBJ2-2; D unclear. CDR3 size: 16 residues. CDR1 SGDLS and CDR2 YYNGEE come from the germline V gene. V lost 0 bases and J 1 base, leaving 10 bases between the germline ends. The CDR3 loop reads CASSVATDMNTGELFF. DNA of the CDR3: TGTGCCAGCAGCGTAGCTACAGACATGAACACCGGGGAGCTGTTTTTT.

This chain connects TRBV18 to TRBJ2-2; 8 positions agree with TRBD1. The germline V gene encodes CDR1 KGHSH and CDR2 LQKENI. This CDR3 is 16 amino acids long. J gave up 6 bases and V 3 bases, and 9 bases lay outside the gene matches. As DNA, the CDR3 is TGTGCCAGCTCACCTGACAGGGGTCTTGATCCCGGGGAGCTGTTTTTT. Its translation is CASSPDRGLDPGELFF.

The chain links TRBV7-9 to TRBJ1-2; TRBD1 aligns across 7 bases. V lost 5 bases, J lost 4 bases, and 4 bases stayed unmatched. The CDR3 extends over 13 amino acids. Germline V CDR1 and CDR2: SEHNR, FQNEAQ (reference sequence). Here the CDR3 reads CASSPRQGYGYTF. The DNA for the CDR3 is TGTGCCAGCAGCCCCCGACAGGGCTATGGCTACACCTTC.

For this clone: The sample holds other DNA sequences that translate to the same CDR3. The rearrangement links TRBV19 to TRBJ2-1; D is perhaps TRBD2 (6 bases). The length of the CDR3 is 14 residues. Germline V gene data show CDR1 as LNHDA and CDR2 as SQIVND (reference sequence). V was pared by 6 bases and J by 1 base, with 10 bases between. CDR3 DNA: TGTGCCAGTAGCCTGGGGGGATCCTACAATGAGCAGTTCTTC. Translating gives CASSLGGSYNEQFF.